The entry below gives a single T cell receptor beta chain sequence along with its context. Its antigen remains undetermined. The sample holds no much larger clone one base away, and base qualities are not on file. As encoded in the germline V gene (reference sequence), CDR1 is GTSNPN while CDR2 is SVGIG. There are 15 amino acids in the CDR3, from cysteine to phenylalanine inclusive. The kept DNA is CDR3 alone, 45 bases in frame from the first base. This sample is part of a study of shared clonotypes between healthy human individuals (TCRdb year 2020). About the full investigation: A couple of women and a few men aged 18 to 49 years were included in the cohort. For each donor, CD4 naive and CD4 memory were each given three plates, CD8 naive was given two plates, and CD8 memory was given one plate. The study deeply sequenced blood TCR repertoires of about 5 healthy adults to estimate repertoire size and the extent of clonotype sharing between individuals. Different laboratories and diverse techniques were used to prepare libraries and sequence TCR repertoires, to increase sequencing depth and limit assay-specific biases. Each donor's leukapheresis produced roughly between roughly 0.85 and 9 billion PBMCs.

Study-wide conclusions, independent of this receptor: Rarefaction of sorted-subset datasets indicated incomplete sequencing despite the large sequencing depth. The genetic and exposure-history diversity represented was limited by the small number of donors. Sampling was restricted to blood, and TCR repertoires in tissues likely differ from the TCR repertoires found in blood. Naive subsets generally had larger estimated clonotype richness than memory subsets. Across a few donors, around 5.4% of naive CD4, approximately 3.5% of naive CD8, roughly 2.3% of memory CD4, and approximately 0.4% of memory CD8 clonotypes were shared. Based on pairwise subsampling, the degree of clonotype sharing among donors was expected to be affected by sequencing depth. Compared with non-shared clonotypes, clonotypes shared by all four sorted-subset donors had higher generation probabilities.

Healthy HIV-negative adults with no recently reported acute infections or vaccinations were included as donors. Every donor was a Caucasian adult living in Nashville, Tennessee, USA. Magnetic negative selection was used to enrich CD4+ T cells, after which naive cells were positively selected on CD45RA and the negative fraction became the memory subset. Blood was collected by leukapheresis, and PBMCs were isolated by Ficoll-Histopaque density gradient centrifugation and then cryopreserved in liquid nitrogen vapor phase. Purity and quantity of every magnetically sorted T cell population were checked by analytical flow cytometry. From each sorted fraction, genomic DNA was isolated and quantified by UV absorbance on a Nanodrop 2000c. Using the deep immunoSEQ assay, multiplex PCR amplified TCR CDR3 regions from genomic DNA. Extracted genomic DNA from each cell subset was distributed evenly across all wells of several immunoSEQ 96-well plates, and each plate was treated as a replicate. Each replicate PCR for sorted subsets received about 210 ng genomic DNA, equal to about 30,000 T cell genomes. Purified libraries were measured with a Qubit 3.0 fluorometer, size-checked on a Bioanalyzer 2100, and measured again with the KAPA Library Quantification kit. A separate single-read 150-cycle Illumina NextSeq 550 flow cell was used to sequence each immunoSEQ 96-well plate. Under the source paper's analysis protocol: Because only junctional sequences without quality scores were contained in the immunoSEQ output, filtering matching that applied to full-length reads could not be performed. Sequences were annotated with PyIR, a Python wrapper for IgBLAST v1.9, and V/J genes and CDR3 were assigned using IMGT germline references. Reads were removed for weak V/J assignments (E-value above 1e-6), missing CDR3, stop codons, out-of-frame junctions, or ambiguous translated residues. V3J clonotypes were defined by identical inferred V gene, J gene, and CDR3 amino acid sequence. Percentage overlap between repertoires was computed as shared unique clonotypes divided by the size of the smaller repertoire. Repertoire richness was assessed with RTK rarefaction, the Chao1 estimator, and Recon v2.1 estimates of unobserved clonotypes. OLGA was used to compute generation probabilities for all TCRbeta clonotypes that the gDNA method yielded from a handful of donors. The clones in this table, taken by TCRdb from immuneACCESS, are in-frame only. Not every clone is retained; where verified, under half of the shortfall comes from an unresolved V gene, and the cause of the rest is unknown. From that table come the V and J calls and clone size; the DNA was used to work out D and trimming. The sample contains hundreds of thousands of clones, about 74% of them found a single time. The ten biggest clones cover approximately 1.7% of the sample.

The sequence was obtained from a woman aged 25 to 45 in good health. Material for sequencing was memory CD4+ T cells sorted from blood. The label giving this sample's cell subset or site can be read as: CD45RA-negative fraction. This sequence uses TRBV30 and TRBJ2-5; possibly the D gene is TRBD1, per 6 matching bases. The better agreement between TRBJ2-7 and the DNA end casts doubt on the J call. The CDR3 has the sequence CAWRTGQPGAYEQYF. The DNA sequence is as follows: TGTGCCTGGAGAACCGGACAGCCCGGAGCCTACGAGCAGTACTTC.